Listed here is a single T cell receptor beta chain. The CDR3 is 15 amino acids. V was cut by 4 bases and J by 1 base, with 13 bases left in between. From germline, CDR1 is MNHEY and CDR2 SVGAGI. In terms of age and location, participants ranged from roughly 18 to 90 years and lived in about 25 US areas. In assigning cohorts, the study relied on participant-reported clinical history. The data belong to a study of blood T cell repertoires in COVID-19. Overall study: Acute-phase and convalescent COVID-19 samples originated in the United States, Italy and Spain. T cells, B-cell-depleted T cells, or PBMCs provided the cDNA or gDNA that served as material.

The table came from immunoSEQ multiplex PCR; TCRdb's copy has only in-frame clones and leaves some out. This sample yields hundreds of thousands of clones, of which about nine tenths are seen a single time; 8% to 9.5% belongs to the top ten. The sample comprised PBMCs or T cells enriched from blood (not recorded which). This sequence joins TRBV6-5 and TRBJ1-1; possibly TRBD1 for D (6 bases). The receptor was isolated from a woman aged 18-35 years who had recovered from COVID-19. This chain's CDR3 is CASSWGHGGNTEAFF. The CDR3 DNA reads as TGTGCCAGCAGTTGGGGACATGGCGGGAACACTGAAGCTTTCTTT.